This T cell receptor beta chain was observed in a study of cytomegalovirus exposure and HLA in healthy donors. About the study: Early released data comprised 75 million to 100 million unique TCRs from HLA-typed donors.

The PCR employed 60 Vbeta primers together with 13 Jbeta primers. Produced via immunoSEQ multiplex PCR; TCRdb's table is partial and in-frame only. The data show about 190,000 clones, more than 70% seen once. The CDR3 consists of 16 residues. Germline lookup yields CDR1 LNHDA and CDR2 SQIVND (reference sequence). Trimming removed 6 bases from V and 2 bases from J; junction bases left unmatched: 10. J is TRBJ1-1 and V is TRBV19, with 9 bases aligning to TRBD1. The sequenced sample consisted of PBMCs. This receptor was identified in a boy younger than 18 in good health and CMV-seronegative. The CDR3 protein is CASRPGQGLGNTEAFF. The CDR3 nucleotides are TGTGCCAGTAGGCCGGGACAGGGCCTGGGAAACACTGAAGCTTTCTTT.